The source of this T cell receptor (beta chain) is a study of T cell clonotyping in hematopoietic cell transplantation. The time point: recipient sample about 28 days before transplant, after cytoreduction. The germline V gene encodes CDR1 MGHRA and CDR2 YSYEKL. Trimming at V came to 3 bases and at J to 7 bases, leaving 6 bases not matched to a gene. CDR3 length: 14 amino acids. TCRdb's copy holds only in-frame clones and misses some; the assay was immunoSEQ multiplex PCR. The table shows 10,000 to 11,000 clones, with about nine tenths occurring only once. V usage is TRBV4-1 and J usage is TRBJ1-2; 9 nucleotides match TRBD1. This receptor was obtained from a woman between 50 and 59 years old with chronic myeloid leukemia. Some clones in this sample may be carry-over from other donors' samples. This specimen was peripheral blood mononuclear cells, taken before stem cell transplant. CDR3 region: CASSQGTGMAGYTF. CDR3 nucleotides: TGCGCCAGCAGCCAGGGGACAGGGATGGCTGGCTACACCTTC.